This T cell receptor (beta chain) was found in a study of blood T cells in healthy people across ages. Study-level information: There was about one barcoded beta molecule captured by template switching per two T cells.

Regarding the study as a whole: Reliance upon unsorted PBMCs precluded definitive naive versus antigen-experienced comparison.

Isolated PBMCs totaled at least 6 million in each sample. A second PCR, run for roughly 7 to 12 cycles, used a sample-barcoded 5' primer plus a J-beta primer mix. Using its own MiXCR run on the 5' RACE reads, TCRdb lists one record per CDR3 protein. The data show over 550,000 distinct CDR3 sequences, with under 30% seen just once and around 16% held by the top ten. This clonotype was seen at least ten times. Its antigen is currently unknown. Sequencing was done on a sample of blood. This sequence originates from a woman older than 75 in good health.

The CDR3 DNA is TGTGCCAGCAGTATTGGACAGGGGGCTCTACCTCGGGATCAGCCCCAGCATTTT. Amino acid sequence: CASSIGQGALPRDQPQHF. The chain is built from TRBV6-2 or TRBV6-3 and TRBJ1-5; TRBD1 agrees at 11 bases. J lost 5 bases, V lost 5 bases, and 14 bases had no gene match. This CDR3 has 18 amino acids. Germline V gene data show CDR1 as MNHEY and CDR2 as SVGEGT.